Listed below are T cell receptor beta chains from one sample, sequenced in a study of T cell changes during pregnancy in multiple sclerosis. This table comes from immunoSEQ multiplex PCR, and its TCRdb copy is limited to in-frame clones, with some not included. The sample carries some 60,000 clones, approximately 91% recorded once. Here the sequenced sample was CD4+ T cells from peripheral blood mononuclear cells, taken in the third trimester of pregnancy. These receptors were obtained from a female donor with multiple sclerosis, enrolled in a pregnancy study. CDR3s leave out the opening cysteine and the closing phenylalanine or tryptophan. Fields, in order: V gene, J gene, CDR3 protein.

TRBV5-6	TRBJ2-2	ASSNSRTGWAGELF
TRBV25-1	TRBJ2-7	ASSGGAGGAYEQY
TRBV7-3	TRBJ2-1	ASSLTPPTSGGSYNEQF
TRBV4-3	TRBJ2-1	ASSHSGGGNEQF
TRBV5-6	TRBJ2-2	ASSLKVSGTGELF
TRBV30	TRBJ2-2	AWSEASGSSTGELF
TRBV10-3	TRBJ2-1	AIRAPGQGLYNEQF
TRBV19	TRBJ1-2	ASSPGQQLYGYT
TRBV30	TRBJ2-2	AWSQRYTGELF
TRBV2	TRBJ2-5	ASSEISSTQY
TRBV6-5	TRBJ2-1	ASSSFTSGRMYEQF
TRBV5-1	TRBJ1-4	ASSLGQANEKLF
TRBV30	TRBJ2-5	AWSLGGGVETQY
TRBV6-1	TRBJ2-4	ASIRTGGGDIQY
TRBV2	TRBJ2-3	ASSLPGVTQY
TRBV10-3	TRBJ2-7	AIRRTGGASSYEQY
TRBV9	TRBJ1-1	ASSPPGIGGTTEAF
TRBV20-1	TRBJ2-4	SARDRDIQY
TRBV4-2	TRBJ2-7	ASRMRGRQTYEQY
TRBV7-9	TRBJ2-1	ASSLVLAGVSYNEQF
TRBV5-1	TRBJ1-3	ASSAEQAKTIY
TRBV7-2	TRBJ1-2	ASSLGDRASGYT
TRBV14	TRBJ1-1	ASSQLGTSGVRAF
TRBV7-9	TRBJ2-7	ASSQDRGSYEQY
TRBV6-5	TRBJ2-5	ASRSGAETQY
TRBV10-3	TRBJ1-1	AISESGMNTEAF
TRBV19	TRBJ2-6	ASSIGPGEQPGANVLT
TRBV29-1	TRBJ2-1	SVVVGMTGFSPNEQF
TRBV7-9	TRBJ1-1	ASSLVQGQEFMNTEAF
TRBV7-2	TRBJ1-2	ASSSSGTGGWYGYT
TRBV30	TRBJ2-7	AWSVQGPPYEQY
TRBV19	TRBJ2-2	ASSTGQTNTGELF
TRBV5-6	TRBJ1-1	ASNPRVQGLHTEAF
TRBV5-1	TRBJ1-2	ASSLTSSEPWGYT
TRBV2	TRBJ2-5	ASSISTQY